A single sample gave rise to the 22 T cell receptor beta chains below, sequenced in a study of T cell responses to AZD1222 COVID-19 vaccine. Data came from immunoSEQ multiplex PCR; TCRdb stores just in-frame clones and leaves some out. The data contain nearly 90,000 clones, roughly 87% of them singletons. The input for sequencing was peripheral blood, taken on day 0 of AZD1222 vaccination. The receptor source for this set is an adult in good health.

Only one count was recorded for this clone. The CDR3 nucleotides are TGTGCCAGCAGTTTAACAGGGGGCTATGGCTACACCTTC. Its protein is CASSLTGGYGYTF. V usage is TRBV27 and J usage is TRBJ1-2; 8 nucleotides match TRBD1. CDR1 MNHEY and CDR2 SMNVEV come from the germline V gene (reference sequence). V trimming: 2 bases; J trimming: 4 bases; junction bases outside the gene matches: 0. The CDR3 length is 13 residues.

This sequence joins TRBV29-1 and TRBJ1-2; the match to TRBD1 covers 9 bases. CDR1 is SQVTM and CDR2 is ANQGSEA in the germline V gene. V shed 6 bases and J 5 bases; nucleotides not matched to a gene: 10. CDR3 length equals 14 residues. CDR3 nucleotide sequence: TGCAGCGTGGGTGAACAGGGGGCAGGGTATGGCTACACCTTC. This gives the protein CSVGEQGAGYGYTF.

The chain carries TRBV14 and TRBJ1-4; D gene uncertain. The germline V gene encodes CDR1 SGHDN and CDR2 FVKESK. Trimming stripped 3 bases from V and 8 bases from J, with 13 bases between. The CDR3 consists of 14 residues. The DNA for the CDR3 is TGTGCCAGCAGCCACACTCCCTTGGGGGAAAAACTGTTTTTT. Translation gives CASSHTPLGEKLFF.

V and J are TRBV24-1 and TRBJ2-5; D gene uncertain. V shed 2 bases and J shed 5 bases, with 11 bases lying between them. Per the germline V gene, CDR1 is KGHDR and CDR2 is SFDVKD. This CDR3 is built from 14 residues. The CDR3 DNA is TGTGCCACCAGTGATTCCGGACCCACGGAGACCCAGTACTTC. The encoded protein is CATSDSGPTETQYF.

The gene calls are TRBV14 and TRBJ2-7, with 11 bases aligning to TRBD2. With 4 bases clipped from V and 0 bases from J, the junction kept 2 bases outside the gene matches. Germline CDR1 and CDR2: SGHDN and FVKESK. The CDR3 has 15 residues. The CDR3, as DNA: TGTGCCAGCAGCCTAGCGGGAGGGAGCTCCTACGAGCAGTACTTC. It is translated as CASSLAGGSSYEQYF.

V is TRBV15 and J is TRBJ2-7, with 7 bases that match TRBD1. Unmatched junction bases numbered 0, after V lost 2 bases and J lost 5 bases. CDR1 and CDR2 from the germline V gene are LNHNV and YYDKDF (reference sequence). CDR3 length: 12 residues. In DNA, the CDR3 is TGTGCCACCAGCAGACAGGGGGACGAGCAGTACTTC. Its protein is CATSRQGDEQYF.

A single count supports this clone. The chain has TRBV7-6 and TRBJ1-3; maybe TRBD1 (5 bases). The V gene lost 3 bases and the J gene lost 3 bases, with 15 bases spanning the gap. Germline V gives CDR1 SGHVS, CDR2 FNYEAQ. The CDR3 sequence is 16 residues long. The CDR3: CASSLGQGSGGNTIYF. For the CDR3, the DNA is TGTGCCAGCAGCTTGGGGCAGGGAAGTGGTGGAAACACCATATATTTT.

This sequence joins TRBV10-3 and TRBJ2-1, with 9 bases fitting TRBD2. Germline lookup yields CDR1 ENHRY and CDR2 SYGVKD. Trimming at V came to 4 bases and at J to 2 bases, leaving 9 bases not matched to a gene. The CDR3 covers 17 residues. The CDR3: CAISANSGSGAYNEQFF. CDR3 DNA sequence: TGTGCCATCAGTGCGAATAGCGGGAGTGGAGCCTACAATGAGCAGTTCTTC.

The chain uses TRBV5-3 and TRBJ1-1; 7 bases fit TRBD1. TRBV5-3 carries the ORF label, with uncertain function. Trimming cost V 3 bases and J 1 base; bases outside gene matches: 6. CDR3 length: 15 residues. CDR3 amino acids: CARSYDRVSNTEAFF. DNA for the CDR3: TGTGCCAGAAGCTACGACAGGGTATCGAACACTGAAGCTTTCTTT.

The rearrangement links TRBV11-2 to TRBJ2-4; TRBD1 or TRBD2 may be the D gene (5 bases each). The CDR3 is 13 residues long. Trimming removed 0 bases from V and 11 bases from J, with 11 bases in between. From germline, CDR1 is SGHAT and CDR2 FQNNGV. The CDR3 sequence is CASSLERGRFQYF. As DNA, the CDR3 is TGTGCCAGCAGCTTAGAGAGGGGCAGGTTTCAGTACTTC.

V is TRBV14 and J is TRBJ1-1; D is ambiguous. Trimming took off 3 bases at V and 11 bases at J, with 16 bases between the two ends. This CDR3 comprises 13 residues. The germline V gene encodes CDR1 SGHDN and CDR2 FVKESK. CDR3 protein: CASSHPGRTEAFF. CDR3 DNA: TGTGCCAGCAGCCACCCCGGTCGAACCGAGGCTTTCTTT. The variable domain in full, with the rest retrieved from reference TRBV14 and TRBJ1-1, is EAGVTQFPSHSVIEKGQTVTLRCDPISGHDNLYWYRRVMGKEIKFLLHFVKESKQDESGMPNNRFLAERTGGTYSTLKVQPAELEDSGVYFCASSHPGRTEAFFGQGTRLTVV.

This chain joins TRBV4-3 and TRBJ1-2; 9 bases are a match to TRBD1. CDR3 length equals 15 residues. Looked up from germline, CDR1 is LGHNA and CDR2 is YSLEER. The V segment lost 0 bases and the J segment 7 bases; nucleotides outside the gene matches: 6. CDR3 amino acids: CASSQERTGGVGYTF. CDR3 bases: TGCGCCAGCAGCCAAGAGAGAACAGGGGGCGTTGGCTACACCTTC.

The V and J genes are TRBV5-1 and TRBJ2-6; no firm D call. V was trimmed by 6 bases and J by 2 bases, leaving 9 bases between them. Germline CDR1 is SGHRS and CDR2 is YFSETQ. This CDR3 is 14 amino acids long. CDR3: CASIPAPGANVLTF. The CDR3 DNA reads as TGCGCCAGCATCCCGGCCCCTGGGGCCAACGTCCTGACTTTC.

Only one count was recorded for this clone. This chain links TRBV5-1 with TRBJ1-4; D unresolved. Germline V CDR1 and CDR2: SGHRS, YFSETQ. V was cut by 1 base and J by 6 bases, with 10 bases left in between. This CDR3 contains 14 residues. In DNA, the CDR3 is TGCGCCAGCAGCTTGATGGGTAGTGATGAAAAACTGTTTTTT. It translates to CASSLMGSDEKLFF.

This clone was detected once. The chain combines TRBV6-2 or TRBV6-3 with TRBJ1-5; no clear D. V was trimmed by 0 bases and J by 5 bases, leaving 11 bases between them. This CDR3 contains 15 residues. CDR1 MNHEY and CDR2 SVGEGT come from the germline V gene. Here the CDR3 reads CASSYSSGVYQPQHF. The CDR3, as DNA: TGTGCCAGCAGTTACTCTTCGGGAGTTTATCAGCCCCAGCATTTT.

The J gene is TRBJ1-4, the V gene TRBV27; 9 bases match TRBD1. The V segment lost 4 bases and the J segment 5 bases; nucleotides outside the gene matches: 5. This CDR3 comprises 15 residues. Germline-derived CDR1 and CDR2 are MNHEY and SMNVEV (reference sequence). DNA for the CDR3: TGTGCCAGCAGTTCGGGGACAGGGAAAAATGAAAAACTGTTTTTT. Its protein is CASSSGTGKNEKLFF.

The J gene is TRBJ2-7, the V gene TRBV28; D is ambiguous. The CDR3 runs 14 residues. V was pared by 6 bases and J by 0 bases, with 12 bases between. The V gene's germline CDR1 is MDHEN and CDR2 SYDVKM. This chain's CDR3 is CASSPDVGSYEQYF. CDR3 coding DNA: TGTGCCAGCAGCCCGGACGTTGGCTCCTACGAGCAGTACTTC.

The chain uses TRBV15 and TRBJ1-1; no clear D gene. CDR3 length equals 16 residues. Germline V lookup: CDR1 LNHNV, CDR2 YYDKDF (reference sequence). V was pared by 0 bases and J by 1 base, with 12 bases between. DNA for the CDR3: TGTGCCACCAGCAGAGATCCGGGGTGGGAGAACACTGAAGCTTTCTTT. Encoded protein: CATSRDPGWENTEAFF.

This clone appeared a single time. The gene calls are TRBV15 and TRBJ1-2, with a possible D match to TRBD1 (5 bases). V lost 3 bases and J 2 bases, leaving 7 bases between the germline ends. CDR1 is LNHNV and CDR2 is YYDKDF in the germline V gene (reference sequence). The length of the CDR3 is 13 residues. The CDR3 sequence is CATSRTENYGYTF. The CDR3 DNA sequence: TGTGCCACCAGCAGGACAGAAAACTATGGCTACACCTTC.

CDR3 sequence reads: CASSGTSVGYNEQFF. CDR3 nucleotide sequence: TGTGCCAGCAGTGGAACTAGCGTGGGGTACAATGAGCAGTTCTTC. The V and J genes are TRBV2 and TRBJ2-1, with TRBD2 matching over 7 bases. With 4 bases clipped from V and 4 bases from J, the junction kept 7 bases outside the gene matches. The V gene's germline CDR1 is SNHLY and CDR2 FYNNEI. The CDR3 totals 15 residues.

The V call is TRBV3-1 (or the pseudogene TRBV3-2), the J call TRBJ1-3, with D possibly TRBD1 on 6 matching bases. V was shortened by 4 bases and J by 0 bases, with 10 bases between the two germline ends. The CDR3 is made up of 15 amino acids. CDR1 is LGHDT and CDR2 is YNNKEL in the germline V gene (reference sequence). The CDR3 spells CASSPADSSGNTIYF. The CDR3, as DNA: TGTGCCAGCAGCCCCGCGGACAGCTCTGGAAACACCATATATTTT.

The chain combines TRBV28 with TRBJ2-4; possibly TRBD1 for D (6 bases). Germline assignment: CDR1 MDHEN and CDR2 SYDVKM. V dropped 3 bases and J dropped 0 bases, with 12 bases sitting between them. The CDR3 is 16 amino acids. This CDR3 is CASSFQGMGAKNIQYF. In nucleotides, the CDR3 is TGTGCCAGCAGTTTTCAGGGGATGGGAGCCAAAAACATTCAGTACTTC.